This passage covers 18 T cell receptor beta chains from one sample sequenced in a study of control samples from healthy donors and cancer patients (dated by TCRdb to about 2020). Library creation used the immunoSEQ multiplex PCR assay. TCRdb stores this immuneACCESS table with in-frame sequences only. Part of the clones is absent; in the studies checked, under half of the shortfall reflects unresolved V genes, and no reason is known for the rest. The sample contains around 100,000 clones, roughly 90% of them found a single time. Clones ranked in the top ten supply approximately 20% of the sample. Sequenced input: blood. These receptors were obtained from a woman aged 45 to 65 in good health.

The chain has TRBV7-9 and TRBJ1-5; D gene uncertain. V dropped 0 bases and J dropped 1 base, with 4 bases sitting between them. CDR1 is SEHNR, CDR2 FQNEAQ, per germline (reference sequence). This CDR3 is built from 14 residues. CDR3 amino acids: CASSLAGSNQPQHF. Written as DNA, the CDR3 is TGTGCCAGCAGCTTAGCGGGGAGCAATCAGCCCCAGCATTTT.

The chain couples TRBV12-3 or TRBV12-4 to TRBJ2-5; D call uncertain. The CDR3 is made up of 12 amino acids. V gave up 6 bases and J gave up 2 bases, with 7 bases separating them. CDR3 sequence: CASSLTQETQYF. DNA for the CDR3: TGTGCCAGCAGCTTGACGCAAGAGACCCAGTACTTC.

The V call is TRBV7-3, the J call TRBJ2-1; D unresolved. The CDR3 consists of 15 residues. Germline values: CDR1 SGHTA, CDR2 FQGTGA. Trimming pared 6 bases from V and 0 bases from J, leaving 12 bases between. CDR3 DNA sequence: TGTGCCAGCAGTTTAGACCCGAGCTCCTACAATGAGCAGTTCTTC. Translated: CASSLDPSSYNEQFF.

This clone has only one observation. The chain is built from TRBV24-1 and TRBJ1-5; no firm D call. This CDR3 spans 13 amino acids. Germline-derived CDR1 and CDR2 are KGHDR and SFDVKD. Trimming pared 9 bases from V and 4 bases from J, leaving 12 bases between. CDR3 in DNA: TGTGCCACCCAACGGACCGCTAATCAGCCCCAGCATTTT. Translation: CATQRTANQPQHF.

V is TRBV6-5 and J is TRBJ1-1; D is unresolved. Germline CDR1 and CDR2: MNHEY and SVGAGI. The CDR3 runs to 13 residues. The germline V and J ends were trimmed by 1 base and 11 bases, with 14 bases remaining between them. The CDR3 loop reads CASSYYSLGAAFF. DNA for the CDR3: TGTGCCAGCAGTTACTACTCTCTCGGCGCGGCTTTCTTT.

The V gene is TRBV18, the J gene TRBJ2-3, with D maybe TRBD2 (7 bases). The CDR3 spans 15 residues. Germline lookup yields CDR1 KGHSH and CDR2 LQKENI. V was clipped by 1 base and J by 4 bases, with 12 bases between them. DNA for the CDR3: TGTGCCAGCTCACCACAACCGGGGGGCGCAGATACGCAGTATTTT. This translates into CASSPQPGGADTQYF.

V usage is TRBV6-5 and J usage is TRBJ2-2; 7 bases align to TRBD1. The V gene end was trimmed by 5 bases and the J gene end by 7 bases; junction bases not matched to a gene: 10. There are 15 residues in the CDR3. Looked up from germline, CDR1 is MNHEY and CDR2 is SVGAGI. Written as DNA, the CDR3 is TGTGCCAGCAGTCTACAGGGGAGAAGTCGCGGGGAGCTGTTTTTT. This gives the protein CASSLQGRSRGELFF.

V gene TRBV29-1 combines with J gene TRBJ2-2, with a tentative D call TRBD2 (6 bases). CDR3 length: 13 residues. Germline V gene lookup returns CDR1 SQVTM and CDR2 ANQGSEA. V lost 5 bases, J lost 4 bases, and 11 bases lay in between. The CDR3 coding sequence is TGCAGCGTTCGTGTCGGGGGCACCGGGGAGCTGTTTTTT. It encodes CSVRVGGTGELFF.

J is TRBJ2-7 and V is TRBV5-6; D is perhaps TRBD1 or TRBD2 (5 bases each). Deletions cut 3 bases from V and 5 bases from J, with 9 bases between. Germline CDR1 and CDR2: SGHDT and YYEEEE. The CDR3 length is 12 residues. CDR3 region: CASSWVGDEQYF. CDR3 bases: TGTGCCAGCAGCTGGGTGGGGGACGAGCAGTACTTC.

This chain links TRBV6-5 with TRBJ1-5; D is unresolved. Germline CDR1 and CDR2: MNHEY and SVGAGI. The CDR3 contains 14 residues. The germline V and J ends were trimmed by 4 bases and 8 bases, with 15 bases remaining between them. The CDR3 loop is CASSSGVLAKPQHF. As DNA, the CDR3 is TGTGCCAGCAGTTCAGGCGTCCTCGCGAAGCCCCAGCATTTT.

Only one count was recorded for this clone. This sequence joins TRBV6-4 and TRBJ2-7, with D possibly TRBD2 on 7 matching bases. The V gene lost 3 bases and the J gene lost 0 bases, with 12 bases spanning the gap. Germline V gives CDR1 MRHNA, CDR2 SNTAGT. The CDR3 loop spans 15 amino acids. The CDR3 sequence: CASSELAGASYEQYF. CDR3 sequence (DNA): TGTGCCAGCAGTGAACTGGCGGGGGCCTCCTACGAGCAGTACTTC.

This chain links TRBV6-5 with TRBJ2-1, with a tentative D call TRBD2 (6 bases). The CDR3 consists of 14 residues. Germline CDR1 reads MNHEY; CDR2 reads SVGAGI. V was pared by 8 bases and J by 5 bases, with 16 bases between. The CDR3 nucleotides read TGTGCCAGCGGGAGGCGGGGTTCTAACAATGAGCAGTTCTTC. Protein: CASGRRGSNNEQFF.

The chain's CDR3 is CASSYRPGGQETQYF. The CDR3 coding sequence is TGTGCCAGCAGTTACCGGCCCGGGGGCCAAGAGACCCAGTACTTC. The rearrangement joins TRBV6-5 to TRBJ2-5, with D possibly being TRBD2 (6 bases). V lost 2 bases to trimming and J lost 1 base, with 11 bases between them. The CDR3 is 15 residues long. CDR1 and CDR2 from the germline V gene are MNHEY and SVGAGI.

The chain uses TRBV27 and TRBJ2-1; a weak D match, TRBD2 (5 bases). The CDR3 is 13 amino acids. V gave up 7 bases and J gave up 0 bases, with 7 bases separating them. In germline, CDR1 is MNHEY, CDR2 SMNVEV (reference sequence). The CDR3 reads CASMSGSYNEQFF. CDR3 nucleotides: TGTGCCAGCATGAGCGGCTCCTACAATGAGCAGTTCTTC.

The J gene is TRBJ2-1, the V gene TRBV7-3; 8 nucleotides agree with TRBD2. The CDR3 loop spans 14 amino acids. In germline, CDR1 is SGHTA, CDR2 FQGTGA. With 5 bases clipped from V and 9 bases from J, the junction kept 9 bases outside the gene matches. CDR3 DNA: TGTGCCAGCAGCCCAGCGGGAGCGTACGGTGAGCAGTTCTTC. This sequence encodes CASSPAGAYGEQFF.

The CDR3 DNA reads as TGTGCCAGCAGCATATATCGACAGGGATACACCTTC. Its protein product is CASSIYRQGYTF. The V gene is TRBV3-1 (or the pseudogene TRBV3-2), the J gene TRBJ1-2; 7 nucleotides align to TRBD1. There are 12 residues in the CDR3. V shed 5 bases and J 11 bases; nucleotides not matched to a gene: 8. Germline CDR1 LGHDT, CDR2 YNNKEL (reference sequence).

The chain combines TRBV12-3 or TRBV12-4 with TRBJ2-5; D perhaps matches TRBD2 (5 bases). The CDR3 extends over 13 amino acids. Between the trimmed V and J ends, which lost 7 bases and 1 base, there was a span of 10 bases. The chain's CDR3 is CASTRTLQETQYF. The CDR3 DNA is TGTGCCAGCACCCGGACTCTCCAAGAGACCCAGTACTTC.

This clone was observed a single time. The V gene is TRBV18, the J gene TRBJ1-4, with D unresolved. Germline V gives CDR1 KGHSH, CDR2 LQKENI. The CDR3 length is 13 residues. The V and J ends lost 8 bases and 5 bases respectively, with 12 bases between them. CDR3 residues: CASNADRNEKLFF. Here the CDR3 DNA reads TGTGCCAGCAACGCTGACCGAAATGAAAAACTGTTTTTT.